These T cell receptor beta chains were read from a single sample in a study of monozygotic twins with inflammatory bowel disease. One entry per CDR3 protein, without DNA, is what TCRdb gives after re-calling the 5' RACE reads. This table holds around 100,000 distinct CDR3 sequences. Specimen: blood. All receptors come from a human donor with ulcerative colitis or Crohn's disease, or a healthy co-twin of an affected twin (not recorded which). The CDR3 runs from the conserved cysteine through the conserved F or W.

>11|TRBJ2-1|TRBV5-4
CAGSAGEDEFF
>14|TRBJ2-5|TRBV5-1
CASSSGQLQETQYF
>13|TRBJ2-5|TRBV7-2
CASSLGRARTQYF
>16|TRBJ2-7|TRBV6-1
CASRDGTSGRFYEQYF
>13|TRBJ2-2|TRBV6-5
CASSRENTGELFF
>12|TRBJ2-3|TRBV12-3/TRBV12-4
CASSRDTDTQYF
>15|TRBJ2-1|TRBV3-1
CASSQVWREGNEQFF
>15|TRBJ2-5|TRBV28
CASSSDRAYQETQYF
>16|TRBJ2-1|TRBV28
CASSTPGQGAYNEQFF
>15|TRBJ1-5|TRBV7-2
CASSLGGASNQPQHF
>16|TRBJ1-1|TRBV7-8
CASSKRQGASSTEAFF
>17|TRBJ1-5|TRBV7-9
CASSSTQGAGGNQPQHF
>12|TRBJ2-5|TRBV5-1
CASSQNLETQYF
>13|TRBJ2-1|TRBV7-2
CASSMGPRRGQFF
>15|TRBJ2-1|TRBV5-5
CASSLAYSSYNEQFF
>15|TRBJ2-7|TRBV7-9
CASSGTGTGIFEQYF
>15|TRBJ2-2|TRBV20-1
CSARDVKRGTGELFF
>14|TRBJ2-1|TRBV7-9
CASDGEFSYNEQFF
>13|TRBJ2-2|TRBV30
CAWSVKAIGELFF
>14|TRBJ1-4|TRBV20-1
CSALPSGGGEKLFF
>15|TRBJ2-3|TRBV7-2
CASRMALAGTDTQYF
>17|TRBJ2-1|TRBV14
CASSHFPGLSSYNEQFF
>13|TRBJ1-2|TRBV2
CASSVGAVDGYTF
>14|TRBJ2-7|TRBV20-1
CSVQRAGGPNEQYF
>12|TRBJ2-5|TRBV5-1
CASSLIEETQYF
>14|TRBJ1-1|TRBV28
CASSLSGANTEAFF
>15|TRBJ1-2|TRBV4-2
CASSQVRADNYGYTF
>15|TRBJ1-1|TRBV6-5
CASSYGQPPRTEAFF
>13|TRBJ2-5|TRBV5-1
CASSLGQRETQYF
>15|TRBJ2-1|TRBV5-4
CASSSLGGGYNEQFF
>12|TRBJ2-3|TRBV11-2
CASSFGTDTQYF
>19|TRBJ2-3|TRBV7-8
CASSLARGAGDMGTDTQYF
>14|TRBJ2-5|TRBV20-1
CSAAVGSGKETQYF
>13|TRBJ2-5|TRBV20-1
CSASVDVGETQYF
>16|TRBJ2-3|TRBV7-2
CASSLGTSGSVDTQYF
>12|TRBJ2-7|TRBV28
CASNLDSYEQYF
>14|TRBJ1-5|TRBV5-6
CASSWNRVNKPQHF
>15|TRBJ2-5|TRBV20-1
CSARDLEGLGETQYF
>13|TRBJ2-7|TRBV24-1
CATSDGPLGEQYF
>14|TRBJ2-2|TRBV11-2
CATGRGQATGELFF
>14|TRBJ2-1|TRBV27
CASSQRLAYNEQFF
>16|TRBJ2-7|TRBV7-8
CASSGALLGESYEQYF
>17|TRBJ2-2|TRBV4-2
CASSQPKDWTNTGELFF